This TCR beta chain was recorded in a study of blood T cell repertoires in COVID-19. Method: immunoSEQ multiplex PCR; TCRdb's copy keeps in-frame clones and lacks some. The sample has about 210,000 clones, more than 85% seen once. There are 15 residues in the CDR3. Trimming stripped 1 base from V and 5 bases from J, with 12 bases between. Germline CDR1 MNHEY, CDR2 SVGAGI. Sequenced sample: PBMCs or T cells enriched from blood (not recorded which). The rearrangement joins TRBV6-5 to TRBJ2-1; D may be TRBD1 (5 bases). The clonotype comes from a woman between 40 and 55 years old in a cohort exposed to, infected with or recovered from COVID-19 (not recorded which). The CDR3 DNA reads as TGTGCCAGCAGTTACTTTCCCCCCAGGGACAATGAGCAGTTCTTC. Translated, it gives CASSYFPPRDNEQFF.